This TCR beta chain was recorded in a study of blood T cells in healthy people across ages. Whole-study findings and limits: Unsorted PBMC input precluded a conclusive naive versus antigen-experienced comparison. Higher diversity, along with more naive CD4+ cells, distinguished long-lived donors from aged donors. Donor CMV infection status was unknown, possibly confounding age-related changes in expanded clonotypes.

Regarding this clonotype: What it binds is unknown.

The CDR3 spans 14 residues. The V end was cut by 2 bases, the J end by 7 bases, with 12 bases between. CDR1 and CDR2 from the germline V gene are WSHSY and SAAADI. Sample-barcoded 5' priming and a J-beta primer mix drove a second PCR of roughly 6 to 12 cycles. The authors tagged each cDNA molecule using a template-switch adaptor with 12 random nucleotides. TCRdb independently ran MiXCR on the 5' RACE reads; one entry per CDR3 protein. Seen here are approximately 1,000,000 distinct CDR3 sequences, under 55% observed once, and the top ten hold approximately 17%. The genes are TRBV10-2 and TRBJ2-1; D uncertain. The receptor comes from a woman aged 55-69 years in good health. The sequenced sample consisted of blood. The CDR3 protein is CASSEARRRNEQFF. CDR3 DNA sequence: TGCGCCAGCAGTGAGGCGAGGCGAAGGAATGAGCAGTTCTTC.